This entry describes one T cell receptor (beta chain). Its antigen is unidentified. These data are taken from a study of T cells after yellow fever vaccination. General study results and limits: Overlap between CD4 and CD8 compartments was detected for a small share of clonotypes.

This CDR3 contains 14 residues. V was pared by 5 bases and J by 6 bases, with 7 bases of the junction left unmatched. Per germline, CDR1 MNHNY and CDR2 SVGAGI (reference sequence). TCRdb fed the 5' RACE reads into MiXCR, producing one record per CDR3 protein. The table has some 300,000 distinct CDR3 sequences, approximately 3.9% seen once. The chain is built from TRBV6-6 and TRBJ1-1; TRBD1 matches at 9 bases. The starting material was PBMCs, obtained on the day of the yellow fever booster vaccination. The source of this sequence is a man in his late teens or twenties who received the YFV17D yellow fever vaccine. DNA of the CDR3: TGTGCCAGCAGTCGACAGGGGGGTTCGGCTGAAGCTTTCTTT. Protein: CASSRQGGSAEAFF.